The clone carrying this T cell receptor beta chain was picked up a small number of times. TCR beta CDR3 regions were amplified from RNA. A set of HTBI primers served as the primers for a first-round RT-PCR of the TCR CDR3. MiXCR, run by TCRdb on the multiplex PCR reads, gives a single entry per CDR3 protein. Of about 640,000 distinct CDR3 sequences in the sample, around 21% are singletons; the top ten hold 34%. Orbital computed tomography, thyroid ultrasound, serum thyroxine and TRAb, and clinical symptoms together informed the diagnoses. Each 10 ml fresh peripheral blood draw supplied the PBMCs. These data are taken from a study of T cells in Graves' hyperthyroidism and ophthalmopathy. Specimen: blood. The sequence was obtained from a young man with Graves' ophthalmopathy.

CDR3 sequence: CASQGARNTIYF. The CDR3 DNA is TGCGCCAGCCAGGGGGCCCGGAACACCATATATTTT. The chain has TRBV5-1 and TRBJ1-3; 8 bases agree with TRBD1. This CDR3 has 12 amino acids. Germline V gene data show CDR1 as SGHRS and CDR2 as YFSETQ. The ends lost 7 bases at V and 7 bases at J; junction bases unmatched: 4.